This T cell receptor (beta chain) was observed in a study of blood T cell repertoires in COVID-19. TCRdb keeps only in-frame clones here, not all; method: immunoSEQ multiplex PCR. Of about 260,000 clones in the sample, approximately 90% were seen once. Germline CDR1 and CDR2: SGHRS and YFSETQ. The CDR3 has 12 residues. Deletions cut 4 bases from V and 5 bases from J, with 9 bases between. Sequencing input: peripheral blood. The receptor comes from a middle-aged woman with acute or convalescent COVID-19. The J gene is TRBJ2-5, the V gene TRBV5-1, with D possibly being TRBD1 (5 bases). This chain's CDR3 is CASSIPGETQYF. The CDR3 DNA reads as TGCGCCAGCAGCATCCCAGGGGAGACCCAGTACTTC.